The next 20 T cell receptor beta chains were all read from a single sample in a study of T cell changes during pregnancy in multiple sclerosis. Sequencing used immunoSEQ multiplex PCR; TCRdb keeps in-frame clones, though not all of them. Seen here are approximately 60,000 clones, about nine tenths observed once, and the top ten hold 1.3%. The source material was peripheral blood, sampled in the second trimester of pregnancy. The receptors here all came from a female donor with multiple sclerosis, enrolled in a pregnancy study.

The rearrangement uses TRBV7-2 and TRBJ1-2, with 7 bases identical to TRBD1. Unmatched junction bases numbered 6, after V lost 5 bases and J lost 0 bases. Looked up from germline, CDR1 is SGHTA and CDR2 is FQGNSA. The CDR3 is made up of 15 amino acids. The CDR3 protein is CASSPVGTANYGYTF. The CDR3, as DNA: TGTGCCAGCAGCCCAGTCGGGACAGCTAACTATGGCTACACCTTC.

The genes are TRBV18 and TRBJ2-7, with TRBD1 identical over 10 bases. Germline V gene sequence: CDR1 KGHSH, CDR2 LQKENI. The CDR3 totals 15 residues. J was trimmed by 1 base and V by 5 bases; bases with no gene match: 5. CDR3 sequence (DNA): TGTGCCAGCTCAAATGACAGGGGGCAGTCCTACGAGCAGTACTTC. As protein: CASSNDRGQSYEQYF. The variable domain in full, with the rest retrieved from reference TRBV18 and TRBJ2-7, is NAGVMQNPRHLVRRRGQEARLRCSPMKGHSHVYWYRQLPEEGLKFMVYLQKENIIDESGMPKERFSAEFPKEGPSILRIQQVVRGDSAAYFCASSNDRGQSYEQYFGPGTRLTVT.

The V call is TRBV27, the J call TRBJ1-4, with TRBD1 identical over 7 bases. J gave up 5 bases and V 6 bases, and 12 bases lay outside the gene matches. In germline, CDR1 is MNHEY, CDR2 SMNVEV (reference sequence). CDR3 length equals 16 residues. CDR3 sequence reads: CASRPDQGELNEKLFF. The DNA for the CDR3 is TGTGCCAGCAGGCCCGATCAGGGGGAGCTAAATGAAAAACTGTTTTTT.

This clone was counted a single time. V usage is TRBV18 and J usage is TRBJ1-2, with TRBD1 as a possible D gene (6 bases). The V gene lost 4 bases and the J gene lost 5 bases, with 8 bases spanning the gap. The CDR3 length is 12 residues. Germline CDR1 is KGHSH and CDR2 is LQKENI. The CDR3 nucleotides read TGTGCCAGCTCACGACAGGATTATGGCTACACCTTC. Its translation: CASSRQDYGYTF.

CDR3: CASIPGLAGGAGTQYF. The CDR3 nucleotides read TGTGCCAGCATCCCAGGACTAGCGGGGGGGGCGGGGACGCAGTATTTT. The genes are TRBV7-8 and TRBJ2-3; 15 nucleotides line up with TRBD2. Germline CDR1 and CDR2: SGHVS and FQNEAQ. The CDR3 is made up of 16 amino acids. Losses at the gene ends were 7 bases for V and 9 bases for J; bases not matched to a gene: 11. Combining the CDR3 with reference TRBV7-8 and TRBJ2-3 gives the whole variable domain GAGVSQSPRYKVAKRGQDVALRCDPISGHVSLFWYQQALGQGPEFLTYFQNEAQLDKSGLPSDRFFAERPEGSVSTLKIQRTQQEDSAVYLCASIPGLAGGAGTQYFGPGTRLTVL.

This chain connects TRBV4-1 to TRBJ2-5, with TRBD2 identical over 9 bases. The CDR3 contains 16 residues. V shed 4 bases, J shed 4 bases, and the junction held 10 bases outside the gene matches. The germline V gene encodes CDR1 MGHRA and CDR2 YSYEKL. CDR3 sequence: CASSLRAGGAIETQYF. The CDR3 DNA reads as TGCGCCAGCAGCCTCCGGGCGGGGGGGGCGATAGAGACCCAGTACTTC.

With regard to this clone: At one end, the junction sequence differs from germline, possibly due to a read error. Other DNA sequences in this sample translate to the same CDR3. V gene TRBV6-1 combines with J gene TRBJ1-6; 8 bases align to TRBD1. The CDR3 loop spans 17 amino acids. In germline, CDR1 is MNHNS, CDR2 SASEGT. CDR3 amino acids: CASSALTGGSYNSPLHF. The CDR3 nucleotides read TGTGCCAGCAGTGCTCTTACAGGGGGATCCTATAATTCACCCCTTCACTTT.

The rearrangement joins TRBV5-4 to TRBJ1-1; TRBD1 might be the D (5 bases). Trimming cost V 2 bases and J 0 bases, with 8 bases left between them. This CDR3 is 14 amino acids long. CDR1 is SGHNT, CDR2 YYREEE, per germline (reference sequence). CDR3 sequence (DNA): TGTGCCAGCAGCTTCTCAGGGTTGAACACTGAAGCTTTCTTT. Its translation is CASSFSGLNTEAFF.

The chain combines TRBV6-6 with TRBJ2-1; 7 positions agree with TRBD1. The germline gives CDR1 MNHNY, CDR2 SVGAGI (reference sequence). There are 13 residues in the CDR3. V shed 6 bases, J shed 5 bases, and the junction held 4 bases outside the gene matches. CDR3 protein: CASSTTGDNEQFF. CDR3 DNA sequence: TGTGCCAGCAGCACTACAGGGGACAATGAGCAGTTCTTC.

This sequence joins TRBV19 and TRBJ1-2, with D perhaps TRBD1 (5 bases). From germline, CDR1 is LNHDA and CDR2 SQIVND (reference sequence). Trimming removed 8 bases from V and 8 bases from J, with 12 bases in between. The length of the CDR3 is 11 residues. DNA for the CDR3: TGTGCCAGTTCGACAGCTTCCGGCTACACCTTC. Translation: CASSTASGYTF. Looking up the rest from reference TRBV19 and TRBJ1-2 gives the full variable domain: DGGITQSPKYLFRKEGQNVTLSCEQNLNHDAMYWYRQDPGQGLRLIYYSQIVNDFQKGDIAEGYSVSREKKESFPLTVTSAQKNPTAFYLCASSTASGYTFGSGTRLTVV.

The chain recombines TRBV2 with TRBJ1-6; D remains unclear. The CDR3 length is 12 residues. Trimming shortened V by 10 bases and J by 9 bases, and 13 bases separated the two germline ends. Germline V CDR1 and CDR2: SNHLY, FYNNEI. Here the CDR3 reads CATGEGVSPLHF. The CDR3, as DNA: TGTGCCACGGGAGAAGGCGTTTCACCCCTCCACTTT.

V is TRBV5-1 and J is TRBJ2-1, with TRBD2 matching 10 bases. CDR3 length: 18 amino acids. With V trimmed by 6 bases and J by 5 bases, 17 bases remained unmatched. From germline, CDR1 is SGHRS and CDR2 YFSETQ. The CDR3 loop reads CASKFGLAGAFENNEQFF. The CDR3 nucleotides read TGCGCCAGCAAATTTGGCCTAGCGGGGGCCTTCGAAAACAATGAGCAGTTCTTC.

The chain recombines TRBV10-3 with TRBJ1-1; maybe TRBD1 (5 bases). V lost 0 bases and J 5 bases, leaving 10 bases between the germline ends. Germline V lookup: CDR1 ENHRY, CDR2 SYGVKD. This CDR3 is built from 14 residues. The CDR3 loop reads CAISESMGRTEAFF. CDR3 in DNA: TGTGCCATCAGTGAGTCGATGGGGCGGACTGAAGCTTTCTTT.

The rearrangement joins TRBV7-2 to TRBJ2-5; TRBD1 agrees at 7 bases. J lost 3 bases, V lost 4 bases, and 5 bases had no gene match. The CDR3 is made up of 14 amino acids. Per germline, CDR1 SGHTA and CDR2 FQGNSA. The CDR3 sequence is CASSSNRGKETQYF. The CDR3, as DNA: TGTGCCAGCAGCTCTAACAGGGGAAAAGAGACCCAGTACTTC.

V usage is TRBV2 and J usage is TRBJ1-5; D possibly corresponds to TRBD1 (5 bases). CDR1 SNHLY and CDR2 FYNNEI come from the germline V gene. The CDR3 covers 13 residues. V was clipped by 6 bases and J by 7 bases, with 13 bases between them. The CDR3 region has the DNA TGTGCCAGCAGCCCCGACAGAAACCAGCCCCAGCATTTT. This translates into CASSPDRNQPQHF. Full variable domain (rest looked up from reference TRBV2 and TRBJ1-5): EPEVTQTPSHQVTQMGQEVILRCVPISNHLYFYWYRQILGQKVEFLVSFYNNEISEKSEIFDDQFSVERPDGSNFTLKIRSTKLEDSAMYFCASSPDRNQPQHFGDGTRLSIL.

This clone was found a few times. The gene calls are TRBV4-1 and TRBJ1-1; the match to TRBD1 covers 8 bases. Germline V gives CDR1 MGHRA, CDR2 YSYEKL. After removal of 2 bases from V and 1 base from J, the junction contained 3 bases not matched to a gene. This CDR3 is built from 15 residues. The CDR3 reads CASSQSGTGNTEAFF. CDR3 nucleotides: TGCGCCAGCAGCCAATCGGGGACAGGGAACACTGAAGCTTTCTTT.

This clone has just a few counts. The chain couples TRBV2 to TRBJ1-1, with D possibly matching TRBD1 (5 bases). Trimming took 4 bases from V and 2 from J, leaving 8 bases between them. Germline CDR1 is SNHLY and CDR2 is FYNNEI. The CDR3 extends over 13 amino acids. The CDR3 protein is CASSVDTNTEAFF. DNA of the CDR3: TGTGCCAGCAGTGTGGACACTAACACTGAAGCTTTCTTT.

In DNA form, the CDR3 reads TGCAGCGTTGGGACAGGGGAAGGATACGAGCAGTACTTC. It encodes CSVGTGEGYEQYF. V is TRBV29-1 and J is TRBJ2-7; 9 bases match TRBD1. CDR1 SQVTM and CDR2 ANQGSEA come from the germline V gene. There are 13 residues in the CDR3. The junction had 5 bases not matched to a gene; V was cut back by 4 bases and J by 4 bases.

The J gene is TRBJ2-5, the V gene TRBV2; D is unresolved. V gave up 4 bases and J gave up 0 bases, with 9 bases separating them. This CDR3 has 14 residues. CDR1 is SNHLY, CDR2 FYNNEI, per germline. CDR3 in amino acids: CASSVGGNQETQYF. CDR3 DNA: TGTGCCAGCAGTGTTGGCGGCAACCAAGAGACCCAGTACTTC.

J is TRBJ1-6 and V is TRBV5-1, with 7 bases fitting TRBD1. There are 15 residues in the CDR3. V gave up 0 bases and J gave up 5 bases; unmatched junction bases: 2. Germline assignment: CDR1 SGHRS and CDR2 YFSETQ. Here the CDR3 DNA reads TGCGCCAGCAGCTTGGCGACAGGGCATAATTCACCCCTCCACTTT. It specifies CASSLATGHNSPLHF.